The clone carrying this T cell receptor (beta chain) was counted only a few times. The antigen remains undetermined. The data originate from a study of beta chain features in type 1 diabetes. Study-level findings and limits: Researchers report that Type 1 diabetes patients had moderately but significantly shorter TCRB CDR3s across all four CD4+ subsets.

Every isolated RNA sample was fully reverse transcribed, so sequencing captured expressed TCRB transcripts. Produced via immunoSEQ multiplex PCR; TCRdb's table is partial and in-frame only. In the table there are 500,000 to 650,000 clones, 9.5% to 15% of which are singletons. Averaging around 120 mL, one heparinised blood draw was given by each donor. Sequenced material: naive CD4+ T cells from blood. The receptor's source is a man aged 30 to 45 with type 1 diabetes.

CDR3 sequence reads: CASSLTPQENTEAFF. Written as DNA, the CDR3 is TGTGCCAGCTCACTGACCCCCCAAGAGAACACTGAAGCTTTCTTT. J is TRBJ1-1 and V is TRBV18; D gene unclear. V dropped 4 bases and J dropped 1 base, with 13 bases sitting between them. The CDR3 has 15 amino acids. Germline CDR1 reads KGHSH; CDR2 reads LQKENI.